The present T cell receptor beta chain was sequenced within a study of cytomegalovirus exposure and HLA in healthy donors (dated by TCRdb to between 2016 and 2019). With respect to the entire study: An earlier analysis of roughly 500 of the donors reported 250 to 350 Gb of sequence data and approximately 110 million unique TCR beta sequences from approximately 180 million T cells. Genome-wide SNP genotypes for about three fifths of the roughly 700 donors were used in a later genetic analysis, which treated that subset as a discovery cohort. The study combined high-throughput TCR immunosequencing, statistical association of individual TCRs with disease status, and machine learning to predict cytomegalovirus infection status. Rather than using new phenotypic data, the later analysis identified candidate immune exposures from TCR beta sequences and from how often those sequences occurred across donors. Both class I and class II loci were covered by HLA typing, at four-digit resolution. Donor age, sex, ethnicity and CMV serostatus were compiled together with the repertoire data. Because of strong linkage in the cohort, roughly 5 DR-DQ haplotypes were treated as single units for association and clustering. Among the roughly 400 genotyped donors, about 83% belonged to the genetic ancestry cluster associated with self-reported Caucasian donors. All discovery cohort repertoires had been generated on a single sequencing platform. Typing coverage differed by locus: A, B, C, DRB1 and DQB1 were typed in about 620-630 donors, DQA1 in about 500, DPA1 in 606, and DPB1 in around 490. A later analysis re-examined previously published TCR beta repertoires from roughly 650 donors and added high-resolution HLA genotyping to investigate patterns of TCR occurrence. The study used immunosequencing to profile the T cell repertoires of about 670 subjects and linked those repertoires to cytomegalovirus serostatus. An early release covering 550 to 650 HLA-typed donors comprised roughly 300 gigabases of sequencing data and roughly 86 million unique TCR sequences. In addition to the first cohort of around 670 subjects, a separate validation cohort of 100 to 150 different subjects was used. Among roughly 370 genotyped donors of the cohort, an average of about 240,000 unique TCR beta nucleotide sequences were sequenced per donor, roughly a sixth of them non-productive. The study aimed to test whether cataloging public T cell receptors could reveal signatures of past pathogen exposure. To decide whether each TCR beta V gene segment behaved as functional or pseudogenic, an earlier analysis of some 600 of the donors relied on high-throughput TCR beta sequencing.

The library was built by means of the immunoSEQ multiplex PCR assay. A mixture of 60 forward primers for TCR Vbeta segments and 13 reverse primers for TCR Jbeta segments was used in the multiplex PCR. A multiplex PCR assay on genomic DNA amplified the CDR3 region of rearranged TCR beta genes. The amplified TCR beta libraries were sequenced on the Illumina HiSeq System as 87-base-pair reads. The original pipeline was this. A later analysis tallied around 80 million unique TCR beta chains across the 666 repertoires, and 10 million to 11 million of those chains were shared by two or more donors. Raw reads were error-corrected and collapsed into unique sequences with a nearest-neighbor algorithm that merged closely related sequences to remove PCR and sequencing errors. Alignment of CDR3 sequences to IMGT reference sequences was used to assign V, D and J gene segments. For a sequence to be retained, a match of at least six nucleotides was required to both a V gene segment and a J gene segment. Rearrangements were classified as productive when the CDR3 lacked stop codons and remained in frame with V and J, and all other rearrangements were classified as non-productive. Following IMGT convention, CDR3 was defined as the stretch from the second conserved V-encoded cysteine to the conserved J-encoded phenylalanine. Sequences without an unambiguous match to a single V gene segment were excluded from the earlier analysis of over 500 of the donors. An earlier analysis of fewer than 750 of the donors called V segments functional above 56.7% productive rearrangements and segregating when the between-donor standard deviation exceeded 5%. A statistical classification framework was developed to diagnose cytomegalovirus status using the catalog of TCR beta chain sequences. V and J gene assignment, in a later analysis, came from comparing TCR nucleotide sequences with IMGT/GENE-DB human TR gene sequences. A later analysis assigned CDR3 sequences and most-parsimonious VDJ recombination scenarios with the TCRdist pipeline. In a later analysis, every TCR beta chain was defined by the combination of its CDR3 amino acid sequence and its V-gene family, and reads without a unique V-gene family were dropped. In a later analysis, a few hundred highly shared, low-generation-probability nucleotide sequences were removed to address suspected cross-contamination and a sequencing artifact. In a later analysis, a clonal expansion index for each public chain was calculated from normalized within-repertoire ranks of inferred template counts. A later analysis computed generation probabilities with a VDJ recombination model fitted to out-of-frame rearrangements, and checked the results against IGoR. In a later analysis, TCR-TCR, TCR-HLA and TCR-CMV co-occurrence was scored with hypergeometric tests, and a repertoire-size bias correction was applied to TCR pairs. A later analysis estimated false discovery rates by permuting HLA or CMV assignments 20 times. In a later analysis, co-occurring TCRs were grouped using DBSCAN, with TCRdist sequence similarity added in when clustering inside HLA-allele-positive subsets. Co-occurrence clustering excluded repertoires with fewer than 30,000 or more than 120,000 public chains, plus five with anomalous nucleotide sharing. TCRdb's version of the immuneACCESS table is confined to in-frame rearrangements and falls short of the full clone set. An unresolved V gene accounts for under half of the shortfall where checked; the remainder is of unknown origin. The DNA gave D and trimming, while V, J and clone size come from that table. Present in this sample are approximately 190,000 clones, about 70% of which were seen just once. Of the sample, 2.5% to 3% falls within the top ten clones.

Overall study results and their limits: Presence/absence analyses assumed roughly uniform sequencing depth across donors, an assumption that may not hold. Compared with equally common non-associated chains, HLA-associated TCR beta chains in a later analysis were more clonally expanded and had lower generation probabilities. Linkage disequilibrium might explain the correlated functional status among segregating V segments, but an unknown experimental factor could not be ruled out. Because HLA typing was unavailable for some donors at each locus, only the typed subset was used in association tests. The only immune exposure information available for the cohort was CMV serostatus. It was suggested by the authors that the approach could potentially be generalized to other disease states and immunological phenotypes. Because the 87-base-pair reads could not distinguish some IMGT-functional V segments, including TRBV6-2 and TRBV6-3, those segments were excluded. According to a later analysis, parvovirus B19, influenza, CMV and Epstein-Barr virus appeared linked to several top co-occurrence clusters. In the study, approximately 150 TCR beta chains were listed as associated with cytomegalovirus. Three of the identified cytomegalovirus-associated TCR beta chains were confirmed in vitro to be specific for cytomegalovirus antigens. When HLA alleles, especially DR and DQ, strongly co-occurred, TCR associations were difficult to assign to individual alleles. Cytomegalovirus status was reported to be diagnosed by the classifier with high specificity and sensitivity in both the original and validation cohorts. A later analysis associated 15,000 to 20,000 TCR beta sequences with specific HLA alleles at a false discovery rate of 0.05. A further reported finding was that TCR beta sequences accurately predicted the HLA-A and HLA-B alleles for most subjects in the first cohort. A group of highly shared sequence variants was considered likely to be a technical artifact of the sequencing pipeline. A later genetic analysis associated a missense DCLRE1C variant with V-gene and J-gene trimming of TCR beta chains, and an independent cohort replicated the association. In a later analysis, most CMV-associated TCR beta chains were found to appear HLA-restricted, with HLA associations seemingly driven largely by CMV exposure. A later genetic analysis reported fewer N-insertions in productive TCRs among donors in an Asian-associated ancestry cluster than the roughly 700-donor mean. Across donors, most TCR sequences were observed very rarely, whereas some public TCRs were present in many individuals. In a later analysis, the rate of TCR association differed among HLA loci, with DRB1 alleles having the most associated TCRs and HLA-C alleles having the fewest. Because counts were too low, about 18 rarely observed V segments, including chromosome 9 orphons, were left out of the earlier analysis of 587 of the donors. Broadly in line with IMGT annotations, most TCR beta V segments showed up in productive rearrangements about 87% or about 30% of the time in an earlier analysis of 450 to 600 of the donors. The cohort was sequenced for TCR beta chains only, and without alpha or paired-chain data the features that could be detected were limited.

The CDR3 holds 15 amino acids from the cysteine to the phenylalanine. The CDR3 DNA has 45 bases and is translated from base 1. Looking up the germline V gene (reference sequence) yields CDR1 SEHNR and CDR2 FQNEAQ. V sheds 6 bases and J sheds 5 bases, leaving 19 bases between their ends. The cohort comprised some 680 healthy bone marrow donors. At the time of sampling, all cohort members were nominally healthy, though unrecorded immune exposures were likely present. The donor tested CMV seropositive, placing the donor among the approximately 310 seropositive members of the cohort. Every donor gave a peripheral blood sample, and the peripheral blood mononuclear cells from that sample were used for TCR beta sequencing. The Qiagen DNeasy Blood Extraction Kit was used to extract genomic DNA from the blood cell samples. Remarks on this clone: Its target antigen remains unknown. No much larger clone is present one base from it, and per-base qualities are unavailable.

The TCR sequence derives from a man aged 40-49 years in good health and CMV-seropositive. The V gene is TRBV7-9 and the J gene is TRBJ2-5, with no D gene named confidently. Sequencing was carried out using PBMCs. The CDR3 protein sequence reads: CASSYPGDGGETQYF. The sequenced DNA: TGTGCCAGCAGTTATCCTGGCGACGGCGGCGAGACCCAGTACTTC. Extended through the reference TRBV7-9 and TRBJ2-5 proteins, this CDR3 yields the full variable domain: DTGVSQNPRHKITKRGQNVTFRCDPISEHNRLYWYRQTLGQGPEFLTYFQNEAQLEKSRLLSDRFSAERPKGSFSTLEIQRTEQGDSAMYLCASSYPGDGGETQYFGPGTRLLVL.